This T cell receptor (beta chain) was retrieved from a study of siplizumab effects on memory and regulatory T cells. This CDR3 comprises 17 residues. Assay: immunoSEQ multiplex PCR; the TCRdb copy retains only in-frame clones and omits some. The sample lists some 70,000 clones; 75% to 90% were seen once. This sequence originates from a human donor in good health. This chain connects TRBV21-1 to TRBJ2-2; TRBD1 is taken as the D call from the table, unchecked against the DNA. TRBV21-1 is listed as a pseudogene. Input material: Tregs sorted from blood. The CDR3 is CASSKAPRTHPTGELFF. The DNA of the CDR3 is TGTGCCAGCAGCAAAGCGCCCAGGACACACCCCACCGGGGAGCTGTTTTTT.